This TCR beta chain is drawn from a study of blood T cell repertoires in COVID-19. Study context: Samples taken during acute and convalescent COVID-19 were collected in the United States, Italy and Spain. Nucleic acid was either cDNA or gDNA, and it came from T cells, B-cell-depleted T cells, or PBMCs.

Patients at the Seattle site were enrolled during active infection and followed longitudinally. Libraries were prepared by immunoSEQ multiplex PCR; TCRdb keeps only in-frame clonotypes and omits some of them. The data contain about 87,000 clones, approximately 85% of them singletons. Sequences were obtained from peripheral blood. The TCR comes from a woman aged 80 or older with COVID-19, enrolled during active disease.

CDR3 region: CASRLGQGAAEQYF. Written as DNA, the CDR3 is TGCGCCAGCAGATTAGGACAGGGGGCTGCCGAGCAGTACTTC. This rearrangement joins TRBV5-1 to TRBJ2-7, with 11 bases lining up with TRBD1. V was pared by 5 bases and J by 6 bases, with 7 bases of the junction left unmatched. Germline loops: CDR1 SGHRS, CDR2 YFSETQ. This CDR3 has 14 residues. Filled out from reference TRBV5-1 and TRBJ2-7, the complete variable domain reads KAGVTQTPRYLIKTRGQQVTLSCSPISGHRSVSWYQQTPGQGLQFLFEYFSETQRNKGNFPGRFSGRQFSNSRSEMNVSTLELGDSALYLCASRLGQGAAEQYFGPGTRLTVT.